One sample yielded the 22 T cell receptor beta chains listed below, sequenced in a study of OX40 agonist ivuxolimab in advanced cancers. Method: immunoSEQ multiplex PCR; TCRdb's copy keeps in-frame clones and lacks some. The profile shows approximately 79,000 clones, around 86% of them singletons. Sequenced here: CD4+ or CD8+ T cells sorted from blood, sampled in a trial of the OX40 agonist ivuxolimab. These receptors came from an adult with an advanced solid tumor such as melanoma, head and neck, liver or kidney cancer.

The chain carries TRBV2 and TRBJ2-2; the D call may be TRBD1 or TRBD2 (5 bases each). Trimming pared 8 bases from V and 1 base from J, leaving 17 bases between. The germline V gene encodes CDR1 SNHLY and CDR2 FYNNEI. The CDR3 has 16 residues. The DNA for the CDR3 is TGTGCCAGCCTTGACGGGGCAGGTGGGAACACCGGGGAGCTGTTTTTT. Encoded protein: CASLDGAGGNTGELFF.

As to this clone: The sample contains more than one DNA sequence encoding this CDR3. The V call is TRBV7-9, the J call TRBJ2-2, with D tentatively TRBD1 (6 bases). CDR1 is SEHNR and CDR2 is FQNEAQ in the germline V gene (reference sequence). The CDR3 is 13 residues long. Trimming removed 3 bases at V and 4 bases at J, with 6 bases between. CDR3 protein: CASSFRGTGELFF. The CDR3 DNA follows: TGTGCCAGCAGCTTCAGGGGCACCGGGGAGCTGTTTTTT.

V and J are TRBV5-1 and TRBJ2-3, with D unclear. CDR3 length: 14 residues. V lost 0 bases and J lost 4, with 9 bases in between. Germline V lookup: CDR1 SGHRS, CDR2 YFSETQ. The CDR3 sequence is CASSLGRIADTQYF. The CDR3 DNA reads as TGCGCCAGCAGCTTGGGCAGAATCGCAGATACGCAGTATTTT. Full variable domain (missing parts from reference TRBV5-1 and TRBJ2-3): KAGVTQTPRYLIKTRGQQVTLSCSPISGHRSVSWYQQTPGQGLQFLFEYFSETQRNKGNFPGRFSGRQFSNSRSEMNVSTLELGDSALYLCASSLGRIADTQYFGPGTRLTVL.

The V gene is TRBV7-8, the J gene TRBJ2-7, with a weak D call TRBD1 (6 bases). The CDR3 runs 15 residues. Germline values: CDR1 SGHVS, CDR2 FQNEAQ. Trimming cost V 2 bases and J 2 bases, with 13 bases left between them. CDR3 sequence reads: CASSLQWGQTYEQYF. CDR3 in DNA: TGTGCCAGCAGCTTACAATGGGGGCAAACCTACGAGCAGTACTTC.

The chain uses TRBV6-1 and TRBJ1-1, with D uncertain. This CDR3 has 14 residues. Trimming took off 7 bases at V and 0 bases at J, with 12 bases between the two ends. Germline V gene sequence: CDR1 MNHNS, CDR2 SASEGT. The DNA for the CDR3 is TGTGCCAGCACCCGAGAGACACTGAACACTGAAGCTTTCTTT. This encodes CASTRETLNTEAFF.

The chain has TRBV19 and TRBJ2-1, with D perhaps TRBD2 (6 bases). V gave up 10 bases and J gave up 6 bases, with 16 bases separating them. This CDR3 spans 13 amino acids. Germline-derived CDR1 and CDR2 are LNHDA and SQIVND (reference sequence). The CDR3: CAIGLSDSNEQFF. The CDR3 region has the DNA TGTGCCATCGGACTATCCGACTCCAATGAGCAGTTCTTC.

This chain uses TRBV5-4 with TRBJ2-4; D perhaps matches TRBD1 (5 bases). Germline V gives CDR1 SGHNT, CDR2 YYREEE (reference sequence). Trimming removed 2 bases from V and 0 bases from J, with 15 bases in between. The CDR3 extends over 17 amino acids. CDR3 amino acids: CASSFQGATLAKNIQYF. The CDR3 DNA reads TGTGCCAGCAGCTTTCAGGGCGCAACCCTAGCCAAAAACATTCAGTACTTC.

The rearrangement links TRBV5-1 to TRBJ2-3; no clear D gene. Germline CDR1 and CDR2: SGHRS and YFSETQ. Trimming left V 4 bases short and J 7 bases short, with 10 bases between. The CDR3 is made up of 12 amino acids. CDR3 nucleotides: TGCGCCAGCAGCATAAACAGTTATACGCAGTATTTT. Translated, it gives CASSINSYTQYF.

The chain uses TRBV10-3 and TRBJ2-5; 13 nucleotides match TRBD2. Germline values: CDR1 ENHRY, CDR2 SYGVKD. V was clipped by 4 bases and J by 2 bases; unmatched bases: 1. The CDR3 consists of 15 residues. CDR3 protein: CAISATSGRQETQYF. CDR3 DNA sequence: TGTGCCATCAGTGCGACTAGCGGGAGGCAAGAGACCCAGTACTTC.

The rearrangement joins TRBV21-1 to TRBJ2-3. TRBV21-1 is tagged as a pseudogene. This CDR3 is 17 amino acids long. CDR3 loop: CASSKQGAFVSTDTQYF. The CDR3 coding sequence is TGTGCCAGCAGCAAACAAGGTGCATTCGTTAGCACAGATACGCAGTATTTT.

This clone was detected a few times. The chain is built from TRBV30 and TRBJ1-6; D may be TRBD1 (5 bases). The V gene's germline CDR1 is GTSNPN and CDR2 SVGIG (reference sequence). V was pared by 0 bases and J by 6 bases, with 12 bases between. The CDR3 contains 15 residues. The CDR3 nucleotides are TGTGCCTGGAGTGTTTCGACAGCAAGTAATTCACCCCTCCACTTT. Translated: CAWSVSTASNSPLHF.

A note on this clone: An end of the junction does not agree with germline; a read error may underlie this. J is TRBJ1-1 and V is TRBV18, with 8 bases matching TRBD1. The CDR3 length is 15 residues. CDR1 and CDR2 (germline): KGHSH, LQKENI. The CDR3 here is CASSRQGKENAEAFF. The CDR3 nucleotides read TGTGCCAGCTCACGACAGGGGAAGGAGAACGCTGAAGCTTTCTTT.

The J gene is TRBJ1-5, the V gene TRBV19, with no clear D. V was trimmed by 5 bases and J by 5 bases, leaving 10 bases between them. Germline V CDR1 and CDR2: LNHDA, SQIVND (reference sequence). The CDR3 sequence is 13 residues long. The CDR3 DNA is TGTGCCAGTAGTCCCTACTCAGATCAGCCCCAGCATTTT. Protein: CASSPYSDQPQHF.

The CDR3 loop is CASSDQLNTEAFF. CDR3 sequence (DNA): TGTGCCAGCAGTGATCAGCTGAACACTGAAGCTTTCTTT. The gene calls are TRBV2 and TRBJ1-1; D is ambiguous. The V end lost 3 bases, the J end lost 0 bases, and 5 bases lay between the germline ends. The germline CDR1 and CDR2 sequences are SNHLY and FYNNEI. CDR3 length: 13 amino acids.

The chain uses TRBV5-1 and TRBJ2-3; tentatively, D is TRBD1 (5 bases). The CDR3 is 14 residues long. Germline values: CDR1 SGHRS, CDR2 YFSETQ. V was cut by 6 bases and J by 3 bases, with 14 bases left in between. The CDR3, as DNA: TGCGCCAGCACCTCCAAAGGGGTGACAGATACGCAGTATTTT. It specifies CASTSKGVTDTQYF.

CDR3 residues: CASSFATSLRTGELFF. In DNA form, the CDR3 reads TGTGCCAGCAGCTTCGCGACCAGCCTCAGGACCGGGGAGCTGTTTTTT. The rearrangement joins TRBV7-2 to TRBJ2-2; D is uncertain. The germline gives CDR1 SGHTA, CDR2 FQGNSA. V lost 3 bases to trimming and J lost 5 bases, with 16 bases between them. This CDR3 comprises 16 residues.

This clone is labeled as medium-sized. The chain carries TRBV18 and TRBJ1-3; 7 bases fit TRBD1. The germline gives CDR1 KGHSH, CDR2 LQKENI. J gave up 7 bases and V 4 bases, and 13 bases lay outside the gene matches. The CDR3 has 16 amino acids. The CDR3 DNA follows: TGTGCCAGCTCACGAATAGGGGGCGAACAAGGGAACACCATATATTTT. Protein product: CASSRIGGEQGNTIYF.

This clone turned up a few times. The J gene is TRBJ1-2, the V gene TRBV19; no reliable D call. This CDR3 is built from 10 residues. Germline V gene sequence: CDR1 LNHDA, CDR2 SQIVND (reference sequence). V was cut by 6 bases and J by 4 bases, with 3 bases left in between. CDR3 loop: CASRSYGYTF. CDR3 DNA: TGTGCCAGTAGGAGCTATGGCTACACCTTC.

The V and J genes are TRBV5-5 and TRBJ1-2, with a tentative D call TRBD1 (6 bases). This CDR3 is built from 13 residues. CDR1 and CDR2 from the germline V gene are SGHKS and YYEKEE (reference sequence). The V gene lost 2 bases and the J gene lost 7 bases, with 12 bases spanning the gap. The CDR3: CASSFTGNIGYTF. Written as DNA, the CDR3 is TGTGCCAGCAGCTTTACAGGGAACATTGGCTACACCTTC.

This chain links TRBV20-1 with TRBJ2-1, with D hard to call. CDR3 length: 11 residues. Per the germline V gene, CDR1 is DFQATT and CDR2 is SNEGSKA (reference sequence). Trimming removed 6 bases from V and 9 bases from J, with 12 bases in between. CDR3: CSAGLAGEQFF. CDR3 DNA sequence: TGCAGTGCGGGATTAGCTGGTGAGCAGTTCTTC.

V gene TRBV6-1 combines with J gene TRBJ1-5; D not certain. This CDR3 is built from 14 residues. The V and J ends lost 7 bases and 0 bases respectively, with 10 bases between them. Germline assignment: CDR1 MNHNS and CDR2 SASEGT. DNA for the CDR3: TGTGCCAGCACGTGGGTCAGTAGCAATCAGCCCCAGCATTTT. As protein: CASTWVSSNQPQHF.

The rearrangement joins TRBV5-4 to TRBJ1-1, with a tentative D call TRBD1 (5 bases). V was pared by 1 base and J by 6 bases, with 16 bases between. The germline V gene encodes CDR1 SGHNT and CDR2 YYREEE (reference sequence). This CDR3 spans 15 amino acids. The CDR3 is CASSLREGMGAEAFF. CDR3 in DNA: TGTGCCAGCAGCTTGAGGGAGGGGATGGGCGCTGAAGCTTTCTTT. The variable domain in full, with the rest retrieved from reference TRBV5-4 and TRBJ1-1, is ETGVTQSPTHLIKTRGQQVTLRCSSQSGHNTVSWYQQALGQGPQFIFQYYREEENGRGNFPPRFSGLQFPNYSSELNVNALELDDSALYLCASSLREGMGAEAFFGQGTRLTVV.